This note documents a single T cell receptor beta chain sequence. The sample is drawn from a study of blood T cell repertoires in COVID-19. Turning to the study itself: Donors in the United States, Italy and Spain gave samples during acute or convalescent COVID-19. PBMCs, B-cell-depleted T cells, or T cells were the source of the cDNA or gDNA that made up the material.

In the original analysis: Estimates of nucleated cell counts were drawn from the amplification of reference gene primers. Assay: immunoSEQ multiplex PCR; the TCRdb copy retains only in-frame clones and omits some. For V, J and clone size, that table is used; D and trimming come from the DNA. The sample yields roughly 380,000 clones, 89% seen once. Followed longitudinally, the Seattle patients had been enrolled during active infection. The CDR3 sequence is 15 residues long. CDR1 SGDLS and CDR2 YYNGEE come from the germline V gene. Unmatched junction bases numbered 5, after V lost 0 bases and J lost 6 bases.

Sequencing was done on a sample of peripheral blood. The sequence was collected from a woman aged 40 to 50 with COVID-19, enrolled during active disease. The genes are TRBV9 and TRBJ1-5, with TRBD1 identical over 8 bases. DNA for the CDR3: TGTGCCAGCAGCGTAGGGACAGGGTACGGTCAGCCCCAGCATTTT. It specifies CASSVGTGYGQPQHF.